Shown below are 13 T cell receptor beta chains from a single sample sequenced in a study of T-cell reconstitution after alpha-beta-depleted transplantation in children (TCRdb year 2016). Interpreted using the paper, the treatment or condition label stands for: allogeneic hematopoietic cell transplantation with graft depleted of TCRalphabeta T cells and CD19 B cells. The library was obtained by PCR. For sequencing, an Illumina HiSeq 2500 was employed. TCR libraries were prepared with molecular barcoding, using unique molecular identifiers to normalize TCRbeta repertoire quantification. In TCRdb, the public reads were trimmed at Q25 with fastp and aligned with MiXCR, with productive beta chains retained. For every CDR3 protein sequence, its rows merge into one entry that carries the most common genes and DNA. Counted in this sample were 780,000 or so distinct CDR3 sequences; less than 20% of them appeared once. Together, the top ten hold under 6% of the sample.

The specimen was PBMCs, mostly from graft donor cells, collected 360 days after TCRalphabeta/CD19-depleted stem cell transplant. The receptors stem from a male patient between 5 and 17 years old who had a stem cell transplant for acute lymphoblastic leukemia, so the T cells may come from the graft donor.

This sequence joins TRBV3-1 and TRBJ2-1, with D perhaps given as TRBD1 or TRBD2 (5 bases each). This CDR3 comprises 17 residues. The V gene's germline CDR1 is LGHDT and CDR2 YNNKEL (reference sequence). Trimming removed 0 bases from V and 0 bases from J, with 12 bases in between. The CDR3 here is CASSQDRGGYSYNEQFF. CDR3 DNA: TGTGCCAGCAGCCAAGATCGGGGCGGGTACTCCTACAATGAGCAGTTCTTC.

This rearrangement joins TRBV12-5 to TRBJ2-3; TRBD1 agrees at 10 bases. There are 16 residues in the CDR3. Trimming cost V 4 bases and J 2 bases; bases outside gene matches: 6. Looked up from germline, CDR1 is LGHNT and CDR2 is FRNRAP. The CDR3 sequence is CASGWGDRGNTDTQYF. CDR3 nucleotide sequence: TGTGCTAGTGGTTGGGGGGACAGGGGAAACACAGATACGCAGTATTTT.

This clonotype was observed a few times. The V call is TRBV25-1, the J call TRBJ2-7; TRBD1 matches 7 bases. This CDR3 comprises 12 residues. Germline V gene lookup returns CDR1 MGHDK and CDR2 SYGVNS. The V segment lost 10 bases and the J segment 2 bases; nucleotides outside the gene matches: 5. The CDR3 protein is CATWDSTYEQYF. CDR3 sequence (DNA): TGTGCCACCTGGGACAGTACCTACGAGCAGTACTTC.

This clonotype showed up just a few times. This could be a read error, since a much larger clone is one nucleotide away. J is TRBJ2-7 and V is TRBV25-1; D is unresolved. V shed 6 bases and J shed 0 bases, with 9 bases lying between them. In germline, CDR1 is MGHDK, CDR2 SYGVNS. The CDR3 is 13 amino acids. The CDR3 bases are TGTGCCAGCAGACCCCCGAGCTCCTACGAGCAGTACTTC. This sequence encodes CASRPPSSYEQYF.

The chain couples TRBV11-1 to TRBJ2-1; the match to TRBD1 covers 10 bases. Germline V gives CDR1 SGHAT, CDR2 FQDESV (reference sequence). CDR3 length: 17 amino acids. The ends lost 6 bases at V and 0 bases at J; junction bases unmatched: 8. The CDR3 nucleotides are TGTGCCAGCAGAGGGGGGGGACAGGGGTCCTCCTACAATGAGCAGTTCTTC. It specifies CASRGGGQGSSYNEQFF.

This clonotype showed up many times. J is TRBJ2-5 and V is TRBV10-3; possibly TRBD1 for D (5 bases). This CDR3 spans 17 amino acids. Per germline, CDR1 ENHRY and CDR2 SYGVKD. The V and J ends lost 4 bases and 7 bases respectively, with 25 bases between them. CDR3 sequence reads: CAISAGTQLGVFGTQYF. The CDR3 bases are TGTGCCATCAGTGCCGGCACGCAGTTAGGGGTGTTCGGGACCCAGTACTTC.

This clonotype was detected only a few times. The V and J genes are TRBV29-1 and TRBJ1-4; 7 nucleotides align to TRBD1. The CDR3 has 13 amino acids. Germline trimming cut 5 bases from V and 4 bases from J; bases unmatched to any gene: 4. Germline CDR1 reads SQVTM; CDR2 reads ANQGSEA. DNA of the CDR3: TGCAGCGTTCGGGACAGATTTAATGAAAAACTGTTTTTT. It codes for CSVRDRFNEKLFF.

The chain employs TRBV20-1 and TRBJ1-5; no reliable D call. This CDR3 spans 11 amino acids. Trimming took 6 bases from V and 6 from J, leaving 9 bases between them. The V gene's germline CDR1 is DFQATT and CDR2 SNEGSKA (reference sequence). Here the CDR3 DNA reads TGCAGTGCCGCCCATGTTCAGCCCCAGCATTTT. This encodes CSAAHVQPQHF.

Many counts were recorded for this clonotype. The chain has TRBV29-1 and TRBJ2-1; 7 bases line up with TRBD2. The CDR3 loop spans 16 amino acids. Germline CDR1 SQVTM, CDR2 ANQGSEA. V gave up 4 bases and J gave up 3 bases; unmatched junction bases: 12. CDR3 region: CSVGGLVIRGYNEQFF. The DNA for the CDR3 is TGCAGCGTTGGAGGACTAGTTATAAGGGGCTACAATGAGCAGTTCTTC.

The J gene is TRBJ2-1, the V gene TRBV15; 10 bases map to TRBD2. From germline, CDR1 is LNHNV and CDR2 YYDKDF (reference sequence). J was trimmed by 6 bases and V by 1 base; bases with no gene match: 12. The CDR3 totals 18 residues. CDR3 nucleotides: TGTGCCACCAGCAGAGCCCGTCGGCTGAGCGGGAGGGCCAATGAGCAGTTCTTC. It codes for CATSRARRLSGRANEQFF.

The V gene is TRBV7-8, the J gene TRBJ2-1; 7 bases match TRBD1. The CDR3 contains 16 residues. Per the germline V gene, CDR1 is SGHVS and CDR2 is FQNEAQ. V was clipped by 6 bases and J by 3 bases; unmatched bases: 11. The CDR3 region is CASRHIKGTDYNEQFF. DNA for the CDR3: TGTGCCAGCAGACATATTAAGGGGACAGACTACAATGAGCAGTTCTTC.

This chain joins TRBV9 and TRBJ1-2; no clear D gene. The CDR3 sequence is 14 residues long. The ends were cut back, 4 bases at V and 8 bases at J, with 18 bases in the middle. The V gene's germline CDR1 is SGDLS and CDR2 YYNGEE. The CDR3 region is CASSPPLRWGGYTF. The CDR3, as DNA: TGTGCCAGCAGCCCCCCCTTGAGGTGGGGAGGCTACACCTTC.

The table lists this clonotype with many counts. The rearrangement uses TRBV9 and TRBJ2-3, with no clear D. CDR3 size: 13 residues. CDR1 and CDR2 from the germline V gene are SGDLS and YYNGEE. The V end was cut by 0 bases, the J end by 3 bases, with 5 bases between. DNA of the CDR3: TGTGCCAGCAGCGTAGTTTTTACAGATACGCAGTATTTT. Protein: CASSVVFTDTQYF.